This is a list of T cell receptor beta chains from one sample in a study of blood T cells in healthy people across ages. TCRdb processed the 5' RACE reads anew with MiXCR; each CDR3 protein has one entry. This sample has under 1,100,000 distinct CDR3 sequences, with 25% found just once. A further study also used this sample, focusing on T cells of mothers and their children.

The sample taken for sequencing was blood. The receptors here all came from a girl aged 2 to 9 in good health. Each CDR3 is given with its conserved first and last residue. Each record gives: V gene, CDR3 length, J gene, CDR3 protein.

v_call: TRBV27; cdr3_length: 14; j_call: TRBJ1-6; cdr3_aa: CASSLNRDNSPLHF
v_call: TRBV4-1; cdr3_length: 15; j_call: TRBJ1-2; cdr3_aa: CASSQVRDRVYGYTF
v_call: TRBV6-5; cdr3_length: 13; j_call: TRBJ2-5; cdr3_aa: CASSYSTSREEYF
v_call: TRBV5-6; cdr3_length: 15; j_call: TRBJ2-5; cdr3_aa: CASSYQGLAQETQYF
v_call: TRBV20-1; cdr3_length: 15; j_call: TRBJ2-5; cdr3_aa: CSARSPSGGQETQYF
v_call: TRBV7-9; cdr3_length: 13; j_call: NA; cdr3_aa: CASSRSGGGEQFF
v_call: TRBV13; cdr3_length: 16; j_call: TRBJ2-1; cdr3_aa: CASSSSLGPLDNEQFF
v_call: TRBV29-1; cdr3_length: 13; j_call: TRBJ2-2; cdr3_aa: CSVSGPPTGELFF
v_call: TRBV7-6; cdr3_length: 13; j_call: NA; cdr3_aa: CASSSEPTGTQYF
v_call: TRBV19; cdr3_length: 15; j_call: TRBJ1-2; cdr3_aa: CASSLNRGRGYGYTF
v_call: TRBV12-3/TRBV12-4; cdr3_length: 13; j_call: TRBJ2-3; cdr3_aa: CASSFESTDTQYF
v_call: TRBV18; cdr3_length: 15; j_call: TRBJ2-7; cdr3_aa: CASSLGTGINYEQYF
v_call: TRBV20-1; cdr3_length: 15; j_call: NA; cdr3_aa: CSARREQGTEETQYF
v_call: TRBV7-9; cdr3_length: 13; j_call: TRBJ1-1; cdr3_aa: CASSPTTGSEAFF
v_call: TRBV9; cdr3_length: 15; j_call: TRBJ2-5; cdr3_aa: CASSVGGISSETQYF
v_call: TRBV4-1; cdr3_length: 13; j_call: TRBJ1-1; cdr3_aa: CASGAGRNTEAFF
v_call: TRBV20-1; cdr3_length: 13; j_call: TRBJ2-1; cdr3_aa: CSARGQGGNEQFF
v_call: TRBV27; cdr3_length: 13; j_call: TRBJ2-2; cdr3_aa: CASSFGYPGELFF
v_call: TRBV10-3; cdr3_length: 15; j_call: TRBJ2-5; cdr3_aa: CAISDGTSPDETQYF
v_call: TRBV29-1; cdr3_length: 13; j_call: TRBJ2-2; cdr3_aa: CSVAGLLTGELFF
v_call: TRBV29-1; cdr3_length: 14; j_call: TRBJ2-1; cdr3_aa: CSVAGTSGTNEQFF
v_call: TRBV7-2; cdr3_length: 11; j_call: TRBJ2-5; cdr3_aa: CASSLMATQYF